The present T cell receptor (beta chain) was sequenced within a study of blood T cell repertoires in COVID-19. Study at large: PBMCs, B-cell-depleted T cells, or T cells provided the cDNA or gDNA that made up the material.

In the study's own analysis: Reference gene primer amplification in the assay estimated nucleated cell counts. Sequencing was performed with immunoSEQ multiplex PCR; in TCRdb, only in-frame clones are kept and a portion is missing. D and trimming were read from the DNA, whereas the V and J calls and clone size are those reported in that table. Of about 170,000 clones in the sample, about nine tenths are singletons; the top ten hold 1.6%. The V segment lost 9 bases and the J segment 3 bases; nucleotides outside the gene matches: 1. Germline CDR1 and CDR2: ENHRY and SYGVKD. The CDR3 spans 11 residues. Sequencing was done on a sample of peripheral blood. The chain uses TRBV10-3 and TRBJ1-2, with 7 bases that match TRBD1. This TCR came from a woman aged 50 to 65 with acute or convalescent COVID-19. CDR3 protein: CAIGTDYGYTF. The DNA for the CDR3 is TGTGCCATAGGGACAGACTATGGCTACACCTTC.